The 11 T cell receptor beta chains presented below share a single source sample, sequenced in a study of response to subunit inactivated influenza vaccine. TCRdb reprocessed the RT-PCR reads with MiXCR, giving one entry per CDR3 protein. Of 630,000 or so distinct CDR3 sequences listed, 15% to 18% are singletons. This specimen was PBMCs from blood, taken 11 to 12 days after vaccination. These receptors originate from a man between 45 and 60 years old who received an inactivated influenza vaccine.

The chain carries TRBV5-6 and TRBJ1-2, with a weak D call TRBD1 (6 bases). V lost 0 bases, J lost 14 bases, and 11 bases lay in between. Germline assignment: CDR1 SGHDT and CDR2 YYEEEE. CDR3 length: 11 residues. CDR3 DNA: TGTGCCAGCAGCTTGGATGACAGGAAGACCTTC. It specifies CASSLDDRKTF.

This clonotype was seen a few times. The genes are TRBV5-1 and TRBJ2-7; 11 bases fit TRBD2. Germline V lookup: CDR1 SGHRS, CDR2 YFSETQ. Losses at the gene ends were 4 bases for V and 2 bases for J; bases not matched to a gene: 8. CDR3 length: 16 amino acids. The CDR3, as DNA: TGCGCCAGCAGCCCCCACCTAGCGGGAGGAGCCTACGAGCAGTACTTC. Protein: CASSPHLAGGAYEQYF.

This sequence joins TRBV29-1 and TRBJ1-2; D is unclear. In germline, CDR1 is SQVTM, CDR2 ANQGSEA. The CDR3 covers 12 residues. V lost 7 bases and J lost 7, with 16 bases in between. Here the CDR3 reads CSAQALPRGYTF. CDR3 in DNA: TGCAGCGCCCAGGCCCTCCCTCGTGGCTACACCTTC. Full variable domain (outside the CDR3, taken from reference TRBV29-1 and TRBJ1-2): SAVISQKPSRDICQRGTSLTIQCQVDSQVTMMFWYRQQPGQSLTLIATANQGSEATYESGFVIDKFPISRPNLTFSTLTVSNMSPEDSSIYLCSAQALPRGYTFGSGTRLTVV.

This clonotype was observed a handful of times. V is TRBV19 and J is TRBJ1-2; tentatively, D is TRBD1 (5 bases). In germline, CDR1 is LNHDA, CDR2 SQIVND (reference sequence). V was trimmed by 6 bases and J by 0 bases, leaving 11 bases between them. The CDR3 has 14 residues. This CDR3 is CASRTGTSNYGYTF. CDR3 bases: TGTGCCAGTAGAACCGGGACGTCTAACTATGGCTACACCTTC. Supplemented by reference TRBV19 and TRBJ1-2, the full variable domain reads DGGITQSPKYLFRKEGQNVTLSCEQNLNHDAMYWYRQDPGQGLRLIYYSQIVNDFQKGDIAEGYSVSREKKESFPLTVTSAQKNPTAFYLCASRTGTSNYGYTFGSGTRLTVV.

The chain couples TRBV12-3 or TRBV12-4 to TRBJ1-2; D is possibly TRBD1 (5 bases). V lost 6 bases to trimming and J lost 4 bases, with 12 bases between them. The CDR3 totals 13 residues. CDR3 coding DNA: TGTGCCAGCAGAGACCGGGACTCCTATGGCTACACCTTC. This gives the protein CASRDRDSYGYTF.

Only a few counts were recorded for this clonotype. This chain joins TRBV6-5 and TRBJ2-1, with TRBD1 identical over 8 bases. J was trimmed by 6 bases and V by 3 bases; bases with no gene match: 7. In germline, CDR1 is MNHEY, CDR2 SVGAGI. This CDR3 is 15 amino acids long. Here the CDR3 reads CASSYSTTGANEQFF. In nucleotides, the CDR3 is TGTGCCAGCAGTTATTCTACGACAGGGGCCAATGAGCAGTTCTTC.

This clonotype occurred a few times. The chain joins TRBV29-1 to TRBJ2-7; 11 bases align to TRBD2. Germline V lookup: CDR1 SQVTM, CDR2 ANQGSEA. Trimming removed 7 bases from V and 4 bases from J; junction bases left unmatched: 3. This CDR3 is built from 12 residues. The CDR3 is CSAGTSGYEQYF. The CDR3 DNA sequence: TGCAGCGCTGGGACTAGCGGTTACGAGCAGTACTTC.

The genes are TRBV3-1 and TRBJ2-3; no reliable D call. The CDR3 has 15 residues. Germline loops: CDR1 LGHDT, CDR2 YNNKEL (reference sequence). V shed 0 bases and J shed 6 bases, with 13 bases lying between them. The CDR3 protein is CASSQDRYAPDTQYF. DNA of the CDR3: TGTGCCAGCAGCCAAGATAGGTACGCTCCGGATACGCAGTATTTT.

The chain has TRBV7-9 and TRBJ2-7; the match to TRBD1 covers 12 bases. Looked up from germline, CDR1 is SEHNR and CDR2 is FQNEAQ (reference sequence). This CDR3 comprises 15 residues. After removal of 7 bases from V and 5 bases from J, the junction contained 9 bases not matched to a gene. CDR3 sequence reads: CASIRPGQGAHEQYF. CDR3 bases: TGTGCCAGCATCCGACCGGGACAGGGGGCCCACGAGCAGTACTTC.

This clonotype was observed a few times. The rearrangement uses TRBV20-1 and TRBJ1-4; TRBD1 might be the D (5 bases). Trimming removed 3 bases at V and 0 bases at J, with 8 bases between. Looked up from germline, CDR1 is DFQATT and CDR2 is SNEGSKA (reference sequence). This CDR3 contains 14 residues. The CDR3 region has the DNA TGCAGTGCTAGTTTGGGGGCAACTAATGAAAAACTGTTTTTT. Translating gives CSASLGATNEKLFF.

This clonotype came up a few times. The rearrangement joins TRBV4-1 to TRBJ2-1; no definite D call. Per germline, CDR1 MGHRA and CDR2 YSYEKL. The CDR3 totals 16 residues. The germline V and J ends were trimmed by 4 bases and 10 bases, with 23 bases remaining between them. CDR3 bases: TGCGCCAGCAGCCCCCGAACTTCCCCTTGGGGTGGCGAGCAGTTCTTC. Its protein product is CASSPRTSPWGGEQFF.